The clone carrying this T cell receptor beta chain was seen at least ten times. What it binds is unknown. The data were taken from a study of T cells in Graves' hyperthyroidism and ophthalmopathy. RNA transcripts gave rise to amplified TCR beta CDR3 regions. Initially, a first-round RT-PCR of the TCR CDR3 employed the HTBI primer set. TCRdb reprocessed the multiplex PCR reads via MiXCR and lists one record per CDR3 protein. The sample consists of almost 250,000 distinct CDR3 sequences, roughly a quarter of them appearing once. Diagnoses were established using clinical symptoms, serum thyroxine and TRAb, thyroid ultrasound and orbital computed tomography. With V trimmed by 3 bases and J by 6 bases, 10 bases remained unmatched. The CDR3 is 16 residues long. Study results and caveats: Before onset, by a median of around 6.1 months, the model predicted ophthalmopathy.

This receptor was taken from a woman aged 40 to 50 with Graves' ophthalmopathy. Sequenced input: blood. The gene calls are TRBV12-3 or TRBV12-4 and TRBJ2-2; 7 positions match TRBD2. CDR3 residues: CASSFNSGWSPGELFF. CDR3 nucleotide sequence: TGTGCCAGCAGTTTTAATAGCGGGTGGTCACCCGGGGAGCTGTTTTTT.